These T cell receptor beta chains were read from a single sample in a study of patients and donors after allogeneic stem cell transplantation. One entry per CDR3 protein, called by TCRdb with MiXCR from the RT-PCR reads. In the table there are around 150,000 distinct CDR3 sequences, approximately 37% of which are singletons. Input material: blood, either unsorted or a sorted T cell fraction (not recorded which). The receptor source for this set is a human donor who was either an allogeneic HSCT recipient or a stem cell or donor lymphocyte infusion donor (not recorded which). It is not recorded whose cells these are; they may come from a transplant donor. CDR3s include the opening cysteine and the closing phenylalanine or tryptophan. The D gene is left open where the match is weak. Size is omitted from some rows. Given values are once, few, many or a class for expanded clones.

D | J | V | size | CDR3 | DNA
TRBD1 | TRBJ2-1 | TRBV27 | NA | CASSLFPGQNNEQFF | TGTGCCAGCAGTTTATTTCCGGGACAGAACAATGAGCAGTTCTTC
TRBD1 | TRBJ1-1 | TRBV7-2 | NA | CASSFAMTGPNTEAFF | TGTGCCAGCAGCTTCGCAATGACAGGGCCGAACACTGAAGCTTTCTTT
TRBD1 | TRBJ1-2 | TRBV5-1 | few | CASSRRIPGQDNYGYTF | TGCGCCAGCAGCCGGAGGATCCCAGGACAGGACAACTATGGCTACACCTTC
NA | TRBJ2-2 | TRBV2 | NA | CASREWSTGELFF | TGTGCCAGCAGGGAGTGGAGCACCGGGGAGCTGTTTTTT
NA | TRBJ2-2 | TRBV7-6 | NA | CASSPRPAGTGELFF | TGTGCCAGCAGCCCACGGCCCGCTGGCACCGGGGAGCTGTTTTTT
NA | TRBJ2-1 | TRBV12-3/TRBV12-4 | NA | CASRQGPPGSSYNEQFF | TGTGCCAGCAGACAAGGTCCTCCTGGGAGCTCCTACAATGAGCAGTTCTTC
NA | TRBJ1-5 | TRBV24-1 | NA | CATSEKGNSNQPQHF | TGTGCCACCAGTGAAAAGGGAAATAGCAATCAGCCCCAGCATTTT
NA | TRBJ1-6 | TRBV28 | few | CATLLHSVGSPLHF | TGTGCCACTCTCCTTCATTCCGTCGGTTCACCCCTCCACTTT
TRBD2 | TRBJ2-1 | TRBV20-1 | NA | CSARDAGGQTNYNEQFF | TGCAGTGCTAGAGATGCGGGGGGGCAGACTAACTACAATGAGCAGTTCTTC
NA | TRBJ1-2 | TRBV29-1 | NA | CSVEDGDFSYGYTF | TGCAGCGTTGAAGACGGGGATTTTAGCTATGGCTACACCTTC
TRBD1 | TRBJ1-4 | TRBV12-3/TRBV12-4 | NA | CASSTTGGREKLFF | TGTGCCAGCAGTACGACAGGGGGCCGGGAAAAACTGTTTTTT
TRBD1 | TRBJ1-5 | TRBV10-3 | NA | CAISRQGLGQPQHF | TGTGCCATCAGTCGACAGGGGTTGGGCCAGCCCCAGCATTTT
TRBD1 | TRBJ1-1 | TRBV12-3/TRBV12-4 | many | CASRTPDRDTEAFF | TGTGCCAGCAGGACCCCGGACAGGGACACTGAAGCTTTCTTT
NA | TRBJ2-1 | TRBV6-1 | NA | CASSGVNSGWGKDNEQFF | TGTGCCAGCAGTGGGGTTAATAGCGGCTGGGGTAAGGACAATGAGCAGTTCTTC
NA | TRBJ1-1 | TRBV10-3 | NA | CATREGVSTEAFF | TGTGCCACCCGTGAGGGGGTGAGCACTGAAGCTTTCTTT
NA | TRBJ2-5 | TRBV9 | NA | CASSPMATGGGETQYF | TGTGCCAGCAGCCCCATGGCGACAGGCGGGGGAGAGACCCAGTACTTC
NA | TRBJ2-3 | TRBV28 | NA | CASSLYKFGGTSTDTQYF | TGTGCCAGCAGTTTATACAAGTTCGGGGGTACTAGCACAGATACGCAGTATTTT
NA | TRBJ2-3 | TRBV12-3/TRBV12-4 | NA | CASSSLPGTDTQYF | TGTGCCAGCAGTTCACTCCCGGGCACAGATACGCAGTATTTT
TRBD1 | TRBJ1-1 | TRBV6-2/TRBV6-3 | few | CASSFEGTGGTEAFF | TGTGCCAGCAGTTTCGAAGGGACAGGGGGCACTGAAGCTTTCTTT
NA | TRBJ2-3 | TRBV12-3/TRBV12-4 | few | CASAPLSGIGDTQYF | TGTGCCAGCGCCCCCCTCTCGGGGATCGGGGATACGCAGTATTTT
TRBD2 | TRBJ2-1 | TRBV7-8 | NA | CASKGGGETEQFF | TGTGCCAGCAAGGGCGGGGGGGAGACTGAGCAGTTCTTC
NA | TRBJ1-2 | TRBV20-1 | NA | CSAPRGPYGYTF | TGCAGTGCTCCACGGGGCCCCTATGGCTACACCTTC
NA | TRBJ1-5 | TRBV6-5 | NA | CASSPGLLQPQHF | TGTGCCAGCTCGCCCGGGCTACTTCAGCCCCAGCATTTT
TRBD2 | TRBJ2-1 | TRBV20-1 | NA | CSARDLPGLAGGPGEQFF | TGCAGTGCTAGAGATTTACCGGGACTAGCGGGGGGGCCGGGTGAGCAGTTCTTC
TRBD2 | TRBJ2-4 | TRBV7-2 | few | CASSPGRGYYIQYF | TGTGCCAGCAGCCCGGGGCGGGGGTACTACATTCAGTACTTC
NA | TRBJ1-2 | TRBV4-3 | NA | CASSQAGRGGYTF | TGCGCCAGCAGCCAAGCCGGTCGCGGGGGCTACACCTTC
NA | TRBJ1-2 | TRBV27 | few | CASSLSEGVYGYTF | TGTGCCAGCAGTTTAAGTGAGGGGGTCTATGGCTACACCTTC
NA | TRBJ1-2 | TRBV4-1 | NA | CASSRTWTEVNYGYTF | TGCGCCAGCAGCCGAACTTGGACAGAAGTTAACTATGGCTACACCTTC
NA | TRBJ1-1 | TRBV28 | NA | CASSLRGRATEAFF | TGTGCCAGCAGTTTGAGGGGTAGGGCCACTGAAGCTTTCTTT
NA | TRBJ1-3 | TRBV6-5 | NA | CASSAHRDPTWSGNTIYF | TGTGCCAGCAGTGCTCACCGGGACCCCACTTGGTCCGGAAACACCATATATTTT
NA | TRBJ1-2 | TRBV12-3/TRBV12-4 | few | CASPDGGGYGYTF | TGTGCCAGCCCGGACGGAGGGGGGTATGGCTACACCTTC
NA | TRBJ2-3 | TRBV2 | NA | CASSEWGEDTQYF | TGTGCCAGCAGTGAATGGGGGGAGGATACGCAGTATTTT
TRBD2 | TRBJ2-1 | TRBV11-2 | NA | CASSRSGDQFF | TGTGCCAGCAGCCGAAGCGGGGATCAGTTCTTC
NA | TRBJ1-2 | TRBV12-3/TRBV12-4 | NA | CASSLYPSENYGYTF | TGTGCCAGCAGTTTATACCCGTCGGAGAACTATGGCTACACCTTC
NA | TRBJ1-3 | TRBV12-3/TRBV12-4 | NA | CASSLSLDKGGNTIYF | TGTGCCAGCAGCTTGAGCCTGGACAAAGGGGGAAACACCATATATTTT
NA | TRBJ1-2 | TRBV9 | NA | CASSVDGTPSYGYTF | TGTGCCAGCAGCGTTGACGGGACCCCCTCCTATGGCTACACCTTC
NA | TRBJ1-2 | TRBV20-1 | NA | CSASPISDSNGYTF | TGCAGTGCTAGCCCCATTTCCGACAGCAATGGCTACACCTTC